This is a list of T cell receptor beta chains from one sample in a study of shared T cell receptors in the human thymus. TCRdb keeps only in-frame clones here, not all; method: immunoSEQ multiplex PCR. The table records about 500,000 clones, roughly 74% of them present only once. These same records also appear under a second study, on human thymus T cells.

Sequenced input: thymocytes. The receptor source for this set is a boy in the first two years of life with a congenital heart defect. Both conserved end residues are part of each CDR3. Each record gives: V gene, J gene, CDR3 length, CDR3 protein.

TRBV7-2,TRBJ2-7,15,CASSSPFGHLGEQYF
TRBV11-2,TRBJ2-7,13,CASSPNPGGEQYF
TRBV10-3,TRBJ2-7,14,CAISMTGRFYEQYF
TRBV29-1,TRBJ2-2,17,CSVAYPRGSGNTGELFF
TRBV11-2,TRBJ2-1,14,CASSLERSYNEQFF
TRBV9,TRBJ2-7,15,CASSVGLAGIIEQYF
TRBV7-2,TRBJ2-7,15,CASSLTTSGRGEQYF
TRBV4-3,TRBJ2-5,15,CASSPGTSGQETQYF
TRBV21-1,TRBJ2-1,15,CASSKWREGHNEQFF
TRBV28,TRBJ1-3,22,CASSPPTRRPPGTGPSGNTIYF
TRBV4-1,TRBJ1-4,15,CASSQFRGLNEKLFF
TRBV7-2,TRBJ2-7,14,CASSLGGFSYEQYF
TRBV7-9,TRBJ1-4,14,CASSLNRDNEKLFF
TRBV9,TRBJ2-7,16,CASSGRSGSPSYEQYF
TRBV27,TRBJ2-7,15,CASSSLSGRAYEQYF
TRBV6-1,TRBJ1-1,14,CASSVGLLNTEAFF
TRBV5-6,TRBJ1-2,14,CASSLQGASYGYTF
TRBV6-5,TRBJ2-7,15,CASTPKDRGTDEQYF
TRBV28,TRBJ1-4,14,CATLPSATNEKLFF
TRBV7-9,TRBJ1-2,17,CASSLNKPQANNYGYTF
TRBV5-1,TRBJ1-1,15,CASSLAVGEDTEAFF
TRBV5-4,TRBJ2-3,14,CASSRQASTDTQYF
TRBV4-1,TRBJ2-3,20,CASSQDIAGGEAGSTDTQYF
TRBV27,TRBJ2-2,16,CASSDPPGKGHGELFF